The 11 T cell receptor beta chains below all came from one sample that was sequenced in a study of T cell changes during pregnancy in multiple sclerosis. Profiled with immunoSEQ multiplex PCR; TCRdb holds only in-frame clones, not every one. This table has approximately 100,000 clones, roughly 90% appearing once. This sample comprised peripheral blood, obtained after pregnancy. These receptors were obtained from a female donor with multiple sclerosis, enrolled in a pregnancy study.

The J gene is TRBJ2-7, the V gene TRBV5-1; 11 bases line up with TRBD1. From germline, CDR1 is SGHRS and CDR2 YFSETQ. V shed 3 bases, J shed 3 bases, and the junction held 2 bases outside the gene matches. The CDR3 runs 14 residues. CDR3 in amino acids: CASSSGTGGYEQYF. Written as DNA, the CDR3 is TGCGCCAGCAGCTCCGGGACAGGGGGCTACGAGCAGTACTTC.

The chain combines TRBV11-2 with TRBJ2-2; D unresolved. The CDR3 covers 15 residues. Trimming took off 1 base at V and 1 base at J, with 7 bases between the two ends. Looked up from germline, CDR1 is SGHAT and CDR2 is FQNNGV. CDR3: CASSLVTQNTGELFF. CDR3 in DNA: TGTGCCAGCAGCTTAGTTACACAGAACACCGGGGAGCTGTTTTTT.

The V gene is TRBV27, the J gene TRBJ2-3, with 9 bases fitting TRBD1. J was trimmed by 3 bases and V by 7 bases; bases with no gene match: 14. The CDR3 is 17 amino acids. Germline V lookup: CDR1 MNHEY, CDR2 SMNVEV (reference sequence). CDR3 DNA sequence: TGTGCCAGCATTGACAAGACCGGGACAGGGAGGACAGATACGCAGTATTTT. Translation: CASIDKTGTGRTDTQYF.

This CDR3 reads CASSYSGLGEAFF. The CDR3 DNA reads TGTGCCAGCAGCTACTCAGGGTTAGGTGAAGCTTTCTTT. The gene calls are TRBV7-3 and TRBJ1-1; tentative D call: TRBD1 (5 bases). V was trimmed by 4 bases and J by 7 bases, leaving 13 bases between them. CDR1 is SGHTA, CDR2 FQGTGA, per germline. This CDR3 comprises 13 residues. Full variable domain (rest looked up from reference TRBV7-3 and TRBJ1-1): GAGVSQTPSNKVTEKGKYVELRCDPISGHTALYWYRQSLGQGPEFLIYFQGTGAADDSGLPNDRFFAVRPEGSVSTLKIQRTERGDSAVYLCASSYSGLGEAFFGQGTRLTVV.

The CDR3 region is CASSNRVDTEAFF. The CDR3 nucleotides read TGTGCCAGCTCTAACAGGGTGGACACTGAAGCTTTCTTT. The V and J genes are TRBV18 and TRBJ1-1, with D perhaps TRBD1 (6 bases). CDR3 length equals 13 residues. In germline, CDR1 is KGHSH, CDR2 LQKENI. Trimming removed 6 bases at V and 3 bases at J, with 11 bases between.

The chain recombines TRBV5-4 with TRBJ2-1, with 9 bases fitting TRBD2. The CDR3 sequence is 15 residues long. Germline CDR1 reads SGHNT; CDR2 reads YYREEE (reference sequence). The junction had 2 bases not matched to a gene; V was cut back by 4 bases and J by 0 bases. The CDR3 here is CASSAGGGSYNEQFF. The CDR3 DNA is TGTGCCAGCAGCGCGGGAGGGGGCTCCTACAATGAGCAGTTCTTC.

This CDR3 reads CASSARVYTEAFF. In nucleotides, the CDR3 is TGTGCCAGCAGTGCCCGGGTCTACACTGAAGCTTTCTTT. V usage is TRBV2 and J usage is TRBJ1-1; D gene uncertain. The CDR3 extends over 13 amino acids. Germline CDR1 is SNHLY and CDR2 is FYNNEI. V lost 4 bases to trimming and J lost 3 bases, with 9 bases between them.

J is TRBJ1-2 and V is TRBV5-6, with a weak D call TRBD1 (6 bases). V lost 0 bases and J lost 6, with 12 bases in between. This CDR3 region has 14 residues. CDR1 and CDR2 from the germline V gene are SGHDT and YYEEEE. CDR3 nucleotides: TGTGCCAGCAGCTTGGGGCTGGGGGCAGATGGCTACACCTTC. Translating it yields CASSLGLGADGYTF.

The CDR3, as DNA: TGTGCCAGCAGTGCTATTACAGGGGGCCGCACTGAAGCTTTCTTT. Translating it yields CASSAITGGRTEAFF. The chain links TRBV25-1 to TRBJ1-1; 9 nucleotides align to TRBD1. Trimming at V came to 4 bases and at J to 4 bases, leaving 7 bases not matched to a gene. The CDR3 length is 15 residues. Looked up from germline, CDR1 is MGHDK and CDR2 is SYGVNS.

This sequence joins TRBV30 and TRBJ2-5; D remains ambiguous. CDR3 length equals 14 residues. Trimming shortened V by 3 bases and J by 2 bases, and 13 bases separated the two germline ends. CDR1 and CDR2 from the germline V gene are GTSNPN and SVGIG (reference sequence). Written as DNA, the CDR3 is TGTGCCTGGAGCGTTTTGAGTCATCAAGAGACCCAGTACTTC. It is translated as CAWSVLSHQETQYF. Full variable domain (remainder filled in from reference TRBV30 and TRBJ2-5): SQTIHQWPATLVQPVGSPLSLECTVEGTSNPNLYWYRQAAGRGLQLLFYSVGIGQISSEVPQNLSASRPQDRQFILSSKKLLLSDSGFYLCAWSVLSHQETQYFGPGTRLLVL.

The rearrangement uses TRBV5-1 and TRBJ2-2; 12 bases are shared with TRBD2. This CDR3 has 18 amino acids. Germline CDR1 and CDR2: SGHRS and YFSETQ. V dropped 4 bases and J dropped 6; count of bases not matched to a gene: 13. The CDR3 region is CASSPGGLAGGLAGELFF. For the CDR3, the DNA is TGCGCCAGCAGCCCTGGCGGCCTAGCGGGGGGGCTTGCCGGGGAGCTGTTTTTT.